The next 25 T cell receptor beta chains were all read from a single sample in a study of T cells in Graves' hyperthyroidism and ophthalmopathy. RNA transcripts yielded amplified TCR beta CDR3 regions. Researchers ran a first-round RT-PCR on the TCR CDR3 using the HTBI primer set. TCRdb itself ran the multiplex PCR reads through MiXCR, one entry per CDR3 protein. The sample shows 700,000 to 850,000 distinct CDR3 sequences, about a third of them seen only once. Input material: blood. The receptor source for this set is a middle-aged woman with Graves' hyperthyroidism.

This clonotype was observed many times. The CDR3 coding sequence is TGTGCCAGCAGGAACAGGGGGCCCCCACAGAACACTGAAGCTTTCTTT. As protein: CASRNRGPPQNTEAFF. V is TRBV2 and J is TRBJ1-1; 9 positions agree with TRBD1. This CDR3 has 16 amino acids. CDR1 is SNHLY, CDR2 FYNNEI, per germline. V lost 6 bases and J lost 1; bases outside the gene matches: 9. The full variable domain, with the rest looked up from reference TRBV2 and TRBJ1-1, is EPEVTQTPSHQVTQMGQEVILRCVPISNHLYFYWYRQILGQKVEFLVSFYNNEISEKSEIFDDQFSVERPDGSNFTLKIRSTKLEDSAMYFCASRNRGPPQNTEAFFGQGTRLTVV.

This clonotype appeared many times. CDR3 sequence: CAISAGDRTYEQYF. CDR3 nucleotide sequence: TGTGCCATCAGTGCCGGGGACAGAACCTACGAGCAGTACTTC. The rearrangement joins TRBV10-3 to TRBJ2-7; TRBD1 matches at 7 bases. The V segment lost 4 bases and the J segment 2 bases; nucleotides outside the gene matches: 5. The CDR3 extends over 14 amino acids. The germline V gene has CDR1 ENHRY and CDR2 SYGVKD.

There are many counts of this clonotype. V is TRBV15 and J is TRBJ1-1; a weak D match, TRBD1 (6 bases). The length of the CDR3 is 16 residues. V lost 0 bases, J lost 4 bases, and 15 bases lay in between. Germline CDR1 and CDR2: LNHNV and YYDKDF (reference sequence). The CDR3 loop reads CATSRESPGHSTEAFF. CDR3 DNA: TGTGCCACCAGCAGAGAATCCCCGGGACACTCCACTGAAGCTTTCTTT. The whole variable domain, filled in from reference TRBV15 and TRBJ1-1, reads DAMVIQNPRYQVTQFGKPVTLSCSQTLNHNVMYWYQQKSSQAPKLLFHYYDKDFNNEADTPDNFQSRRPNTSFCFLDIRSPGLGDTAMYLCATSRESPGHSTEAFFGQGTRLTVV.

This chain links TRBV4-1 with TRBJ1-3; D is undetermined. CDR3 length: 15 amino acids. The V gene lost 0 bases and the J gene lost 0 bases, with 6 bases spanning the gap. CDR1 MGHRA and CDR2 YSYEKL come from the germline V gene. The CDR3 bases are TGCGCCAGCAGCCAAGACGTGAGCTCTGGAAACACCATATATTTT. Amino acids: CASSQDVSSGNTIYF.

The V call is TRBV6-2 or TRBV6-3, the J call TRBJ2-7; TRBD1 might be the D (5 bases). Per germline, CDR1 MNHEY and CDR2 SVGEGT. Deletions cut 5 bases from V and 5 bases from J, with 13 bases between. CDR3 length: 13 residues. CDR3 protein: CASSLAPGNEQYF. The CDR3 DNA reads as TGTGCCAGCAGTCTCGCCCCAGGGAACGAGCAGTACTTC.

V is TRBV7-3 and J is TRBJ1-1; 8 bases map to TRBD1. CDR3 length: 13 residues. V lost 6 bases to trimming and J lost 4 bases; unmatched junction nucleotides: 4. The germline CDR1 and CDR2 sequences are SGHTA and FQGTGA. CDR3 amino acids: CASRQTGVTEAFF. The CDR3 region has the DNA TGTGCCAGCAGGCAGACAGGGGTCACTGAAGCTTTCTTT.

For the CDR3, the DNA is TGTGCCAGCAGTTCCGACAGGGCGGGCACTGAAGCTTTCTTT. Translation gives CASSSDRAGTEAFF. The chain links TRBV12-3 or TRBV12-4 to TRBJ1-1, with 7 positions matching TRBD1. The CDR3 is 14 amino acids. After removal of 4 bases from V and 4 bases from J, the junction contained 6 bases not matched to a gene.

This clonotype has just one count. Written as DNA, the CDR3 is TGTGCCACCGACGGGACAGAGAACACTGAAGCTTTCTTT. Translating gives CATDGTENTEAFF. This rearrangement joins TRBV24-1 to TRBJ1-1, with 7 positions matching TRBD1. There are 13 residues in the CDR3. Germline V gives CDR1 KGHDR, CDR2 SFDVKD. The trim removed 9 bases at V and 1 base at J, leaving 4 bases unmatched.

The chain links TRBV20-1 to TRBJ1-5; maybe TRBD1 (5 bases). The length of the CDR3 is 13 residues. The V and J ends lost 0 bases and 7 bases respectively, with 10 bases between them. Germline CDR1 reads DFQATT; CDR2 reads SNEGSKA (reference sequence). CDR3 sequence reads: CSARDAGGQPQHF. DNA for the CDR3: TGCAGTGCTAGAGATGCGGGGGGGCAGCCCCAGCATTTT.

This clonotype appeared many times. CDR3 nucleotide sequence: TGTGCCACCAGCAGAGCCCGCGGCAGTGAAGCTTTCTTT. This encodes CATSRARGSEAFF. The V and J genes are TRBV15 and TRBJ1-1; D gene ambiguous. The CDR3 extends over 13 amino acids. Deletions cut 1 base from V and 7 bases from J, with 10 bases between. Per germline, CDR1 LNHNV and CDR2 YYDKDF (reference sequence).

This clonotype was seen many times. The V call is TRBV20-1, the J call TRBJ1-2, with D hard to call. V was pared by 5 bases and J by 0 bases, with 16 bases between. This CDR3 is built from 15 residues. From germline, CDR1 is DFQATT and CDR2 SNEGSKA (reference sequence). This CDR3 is CSASASRGTNYGYTF. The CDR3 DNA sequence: TGCAGTGCTTCAGCCTCCCGCGGCACTAACTATGGCTACACCTTC.

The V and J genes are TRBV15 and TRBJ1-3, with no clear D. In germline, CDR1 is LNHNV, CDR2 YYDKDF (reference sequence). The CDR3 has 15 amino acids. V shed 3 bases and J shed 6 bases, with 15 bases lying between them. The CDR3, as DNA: TGTGCCACCAGCAGGTCCCAGGAGACCTTAAACACCATATATTTT. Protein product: CATSRSQETLNTIYF.

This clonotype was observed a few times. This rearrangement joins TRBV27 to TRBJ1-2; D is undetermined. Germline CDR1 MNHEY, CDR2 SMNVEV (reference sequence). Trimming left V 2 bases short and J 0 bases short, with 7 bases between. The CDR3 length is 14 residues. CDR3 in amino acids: CASSLAQTNYGYTF. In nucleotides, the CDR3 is TGTGCCAGCAGTTTAGCCCAGACTAACTATGGCTACACCTTC.

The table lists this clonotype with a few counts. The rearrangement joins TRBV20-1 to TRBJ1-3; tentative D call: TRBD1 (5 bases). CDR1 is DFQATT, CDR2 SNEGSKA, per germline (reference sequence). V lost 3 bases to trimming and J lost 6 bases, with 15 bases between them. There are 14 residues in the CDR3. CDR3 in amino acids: CSASGAHGKNTIYF. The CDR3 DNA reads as TGCAGTGCTAGCGGGGCGCATGGTAAAAACACCATATATTTT.

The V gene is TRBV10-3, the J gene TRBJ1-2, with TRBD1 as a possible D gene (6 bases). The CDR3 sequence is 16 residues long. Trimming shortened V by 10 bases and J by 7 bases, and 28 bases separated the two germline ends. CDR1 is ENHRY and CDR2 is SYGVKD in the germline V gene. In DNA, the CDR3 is TGTGCCAGCAGCCAAGATTGGCGGGGGGCGTCTGGTGGCTACACCTTC. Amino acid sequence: CASSQDWRGASGGYTF.

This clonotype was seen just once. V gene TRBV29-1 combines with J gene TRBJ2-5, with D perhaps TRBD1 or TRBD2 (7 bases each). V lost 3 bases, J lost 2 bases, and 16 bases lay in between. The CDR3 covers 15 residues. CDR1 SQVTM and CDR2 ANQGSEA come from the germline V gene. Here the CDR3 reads CSVDPAGQKQETQYF. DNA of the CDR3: TGCAGCGTTGATCCAGCGGGACAGAAGCAAGAGACCCAGTACTTC.

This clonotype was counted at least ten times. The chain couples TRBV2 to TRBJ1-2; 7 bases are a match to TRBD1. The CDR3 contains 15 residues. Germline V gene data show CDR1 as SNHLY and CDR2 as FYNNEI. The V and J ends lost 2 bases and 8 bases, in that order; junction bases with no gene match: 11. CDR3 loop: CASSELGSQGGGYTF. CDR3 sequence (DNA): TGTGCCAGCAGTGAACTGGGGAGTCAGGGGGGGGGCTACACCTTC.

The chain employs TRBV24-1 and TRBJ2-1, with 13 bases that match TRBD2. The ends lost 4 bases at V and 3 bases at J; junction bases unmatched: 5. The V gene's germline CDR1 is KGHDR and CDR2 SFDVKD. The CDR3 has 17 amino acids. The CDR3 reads CATSETSGGTDYNEQFF. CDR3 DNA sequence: TGTGCCACCAGTGAGACTAGCGGGGGGACCGACTACAATGAGCAGTTCTTC.

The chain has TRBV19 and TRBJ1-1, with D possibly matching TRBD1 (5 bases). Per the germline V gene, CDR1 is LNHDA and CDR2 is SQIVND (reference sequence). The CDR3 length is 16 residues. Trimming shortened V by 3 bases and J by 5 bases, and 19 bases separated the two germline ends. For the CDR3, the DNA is TGTGCCAGTAGTATCCCGGGGGGAAGGGGAAGGACTGAAGCTTTCTTT. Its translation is CASSIPGGRGRTEAFF.

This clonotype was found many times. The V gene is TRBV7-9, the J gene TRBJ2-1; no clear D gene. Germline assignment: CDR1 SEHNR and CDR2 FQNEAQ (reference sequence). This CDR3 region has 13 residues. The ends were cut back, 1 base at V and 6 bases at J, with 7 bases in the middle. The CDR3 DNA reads TGTGCCAGCAGCTTAGACTACCGCAATGAGCAGTTCTTC. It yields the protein CASSLDYRNEQFF.

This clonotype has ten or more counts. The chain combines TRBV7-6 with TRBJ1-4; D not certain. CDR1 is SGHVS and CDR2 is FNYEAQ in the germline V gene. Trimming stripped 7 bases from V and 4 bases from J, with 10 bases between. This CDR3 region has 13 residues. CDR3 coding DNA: TGTGCCAGCACCGAAAACAGTAATGAAAAACTGTTTTTT. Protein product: CASTENSNEKLFF.

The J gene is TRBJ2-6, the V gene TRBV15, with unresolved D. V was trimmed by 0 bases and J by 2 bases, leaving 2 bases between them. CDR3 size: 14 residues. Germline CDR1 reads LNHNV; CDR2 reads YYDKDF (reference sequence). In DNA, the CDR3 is TGTGCCACCAGCAGAGATCCTGGGGCCAACGTCCTGACTTTC. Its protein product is CATSRDPGANVLTF.

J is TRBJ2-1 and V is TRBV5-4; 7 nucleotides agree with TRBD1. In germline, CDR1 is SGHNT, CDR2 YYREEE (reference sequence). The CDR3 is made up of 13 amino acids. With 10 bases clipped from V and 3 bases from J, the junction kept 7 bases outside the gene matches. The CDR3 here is CAHGTADYNEQFF. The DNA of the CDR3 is TGTGCCCATGGGACAGCGGACTACAATGAGCAGTTCTTC.

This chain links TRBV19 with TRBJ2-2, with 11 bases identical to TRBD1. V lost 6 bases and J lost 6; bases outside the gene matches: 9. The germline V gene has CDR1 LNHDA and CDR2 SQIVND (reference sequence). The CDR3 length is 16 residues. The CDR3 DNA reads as TGTGCCAGTAGACGCCGGACAGGGGGCGGCCCCGGGGAGCTGTTTTTT. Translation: CASRRRTGGGPGELFF.

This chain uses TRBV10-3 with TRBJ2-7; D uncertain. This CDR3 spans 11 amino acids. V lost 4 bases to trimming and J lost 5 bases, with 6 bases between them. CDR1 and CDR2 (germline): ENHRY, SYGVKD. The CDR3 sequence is CAISAGNEQYF. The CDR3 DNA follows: TGTGCCATCAGTGCTGGGAACGAGCAGTACTTC.